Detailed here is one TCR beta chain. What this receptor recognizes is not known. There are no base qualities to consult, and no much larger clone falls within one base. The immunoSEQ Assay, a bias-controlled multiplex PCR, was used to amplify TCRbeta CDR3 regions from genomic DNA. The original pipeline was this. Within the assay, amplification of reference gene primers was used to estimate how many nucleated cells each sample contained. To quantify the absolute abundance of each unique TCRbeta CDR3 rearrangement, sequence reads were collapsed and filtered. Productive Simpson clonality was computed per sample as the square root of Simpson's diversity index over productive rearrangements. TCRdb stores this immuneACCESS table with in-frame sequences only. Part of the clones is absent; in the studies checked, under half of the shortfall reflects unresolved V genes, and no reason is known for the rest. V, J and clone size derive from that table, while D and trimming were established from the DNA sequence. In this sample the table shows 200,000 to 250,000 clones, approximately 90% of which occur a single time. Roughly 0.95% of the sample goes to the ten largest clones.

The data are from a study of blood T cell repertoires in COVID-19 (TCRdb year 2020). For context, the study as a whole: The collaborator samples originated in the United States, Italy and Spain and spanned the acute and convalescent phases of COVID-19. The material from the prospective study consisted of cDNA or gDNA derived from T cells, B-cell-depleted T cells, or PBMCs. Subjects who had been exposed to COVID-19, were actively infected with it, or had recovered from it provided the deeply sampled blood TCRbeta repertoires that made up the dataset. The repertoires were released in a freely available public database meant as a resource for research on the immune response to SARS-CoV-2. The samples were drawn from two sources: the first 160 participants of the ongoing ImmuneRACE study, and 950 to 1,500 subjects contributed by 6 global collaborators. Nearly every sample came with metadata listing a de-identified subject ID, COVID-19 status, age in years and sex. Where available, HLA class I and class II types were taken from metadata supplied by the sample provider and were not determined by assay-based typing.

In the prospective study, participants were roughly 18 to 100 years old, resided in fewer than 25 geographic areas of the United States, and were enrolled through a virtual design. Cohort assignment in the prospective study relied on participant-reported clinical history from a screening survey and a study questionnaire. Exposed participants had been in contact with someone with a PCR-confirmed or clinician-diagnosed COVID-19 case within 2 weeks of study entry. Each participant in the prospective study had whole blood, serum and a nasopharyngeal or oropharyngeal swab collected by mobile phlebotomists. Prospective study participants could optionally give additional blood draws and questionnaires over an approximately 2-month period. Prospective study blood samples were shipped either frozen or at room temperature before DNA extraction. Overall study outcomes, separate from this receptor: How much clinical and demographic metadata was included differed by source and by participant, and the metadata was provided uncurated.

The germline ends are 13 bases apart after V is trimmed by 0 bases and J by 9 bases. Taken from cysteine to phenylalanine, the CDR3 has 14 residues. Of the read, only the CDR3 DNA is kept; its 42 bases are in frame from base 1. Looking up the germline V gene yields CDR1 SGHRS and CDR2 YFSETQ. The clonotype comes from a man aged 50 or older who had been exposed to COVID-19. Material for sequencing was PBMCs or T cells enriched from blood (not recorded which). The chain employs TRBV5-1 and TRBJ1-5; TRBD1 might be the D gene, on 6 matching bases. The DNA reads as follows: TGCGCCAGCAGCTTGGTACAGGGATCGGGGCCCCAGCATTTT. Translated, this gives CASSLVQGSGPQHF.